This TCR beta chain was obtained from a study of shared T cell receptors in the human thymus. This clone was seen a handful of times. The germline CDR1 and CDR2 sequences are MNHNY and SVGAGI (reference sequence). Unmatched junction bases numbered 9, after V lost 4 bases and J lost 5 bases. There are 16 residues in the CDR3. Profiling relied on immunoSEQ multiplex PCR, and the TCRdb table lists in-frame clones only, not all of them. The sample contains about 540,000 clones, 70% to 80% of which appear only once. This sample also appeared in a second study, on human thymus T cells. As that study records: Serving as donors were healthy Finnish infants, each of whom was having open corrective surgery for congenital heart defects. Corrective cardiac surgery supplied the resected thymus tissue. Among thymic and blood repertoires, usage of V and J genes appeared biased.

The chain recombines TRBV6-6 with TRBJ1-2; TRBD1 agrees at 11 bases. This sequence was found in a boy under two years old with a congenital heart defect. The sequenced material came from thymocytes. CDR3 in DNA: TGTGCCAGCAGTTCCAGGACAGGGGGCCTAGGGTATGGCTACACCTTC. Residues: CASSSRTGGLGYGYTF.